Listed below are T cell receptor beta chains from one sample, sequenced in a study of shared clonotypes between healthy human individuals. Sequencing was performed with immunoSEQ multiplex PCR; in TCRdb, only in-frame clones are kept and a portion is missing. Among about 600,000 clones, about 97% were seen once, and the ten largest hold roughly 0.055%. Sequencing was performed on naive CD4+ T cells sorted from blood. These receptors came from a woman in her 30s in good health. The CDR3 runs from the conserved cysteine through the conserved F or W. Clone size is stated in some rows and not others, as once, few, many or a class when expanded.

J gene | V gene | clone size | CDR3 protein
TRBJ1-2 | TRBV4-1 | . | CASSQDGGDLLKYGYTF
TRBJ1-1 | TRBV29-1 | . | CSGGGGAWNTEAFF
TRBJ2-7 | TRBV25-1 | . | CASSEYTRRGEEQYF
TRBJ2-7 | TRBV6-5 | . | CASSSWVGQPYEQYF
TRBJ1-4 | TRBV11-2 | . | CASSPYGGTTNEKLFF
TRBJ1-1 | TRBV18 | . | CASSPPGRDTEAFF
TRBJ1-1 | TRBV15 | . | CATSRVRGTEAFF
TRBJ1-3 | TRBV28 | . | CASSLWQGSSGNTIYF
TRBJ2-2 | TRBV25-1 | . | CASSGSTSDTGELFF
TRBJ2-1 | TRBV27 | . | CASRVRPSGLTYNEQFF
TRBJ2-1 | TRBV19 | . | CASSIRRDGEQFF
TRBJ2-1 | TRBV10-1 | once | CASSEGTGGALNEQFF
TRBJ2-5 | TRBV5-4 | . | CASSPGLAGRQETQYF
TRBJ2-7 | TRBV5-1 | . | CASSLASGRAYEQYF
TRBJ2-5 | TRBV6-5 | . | CASSYDGTNQQYF
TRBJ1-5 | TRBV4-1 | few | CASSQPTGKPNQPQHF
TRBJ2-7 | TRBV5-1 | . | CASSPVQAPNEQYF
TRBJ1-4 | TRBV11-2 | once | CASSWTTGQGEKLFF
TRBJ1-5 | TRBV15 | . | CATSRDLSGPQPQHF
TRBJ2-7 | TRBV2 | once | CASRPLAGVPDEQYF
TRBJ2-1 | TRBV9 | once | CASSGGLGFYNEQFF
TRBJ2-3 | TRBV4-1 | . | CASSRLLAGVTTDTQYF
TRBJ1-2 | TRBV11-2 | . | CASSFATGTGYTF
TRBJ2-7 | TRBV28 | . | CASSTGTGGWEQYF
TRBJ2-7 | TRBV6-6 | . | CASSYFQGNDEQYF
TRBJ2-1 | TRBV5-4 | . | CASSLDVDSPYNEQFF
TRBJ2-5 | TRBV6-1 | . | CASRTLRAATQYF
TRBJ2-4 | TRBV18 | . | CASSPPTGTGENIQYF
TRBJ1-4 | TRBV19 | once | CASRGTDNEKLFF
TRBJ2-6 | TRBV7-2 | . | CASSLVRGANVLTF
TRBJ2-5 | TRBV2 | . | CASSEILGGETQYF
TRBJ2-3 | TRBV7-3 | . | CASSLDPTRSTDTQYF
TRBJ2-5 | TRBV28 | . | CASSWPSGDETQYF
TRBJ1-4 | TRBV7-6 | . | CASSWGQEEKLFF
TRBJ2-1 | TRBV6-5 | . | CASSYSGTAYNEQFF
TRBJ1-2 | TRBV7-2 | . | CASSLTEDVYGYTF
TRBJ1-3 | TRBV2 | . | CASSEAPPFSVSGNTIYF
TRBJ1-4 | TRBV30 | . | CAWSRPPTNEKLFF
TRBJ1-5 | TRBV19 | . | CASSRTSKESGRSNQPQHF
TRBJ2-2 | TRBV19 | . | CASSISGRNTGELFF